The next 2 T cell receptor beta chains were all read from a single sample in a study of cytomegalovirus exposure and HLA in healthy donors. Vbeta (60) and Jbeta (13) primers were used in the PCR. The assay was immunoSEQ multiplex PCR, and TCRdb's table has in-frame clones only and misses some. Of about 59,000 clones listed, approximately 80% are singletons. The specimen sequenced was PBMCs. These receptor sequences come from a human donor in good health.

The rearrangement uses TRBV7-2 and TRBJ2-1, with TRBD2 identical over 11 bases. V gave up 3 bases and J gave up 8 bases; unmatched junction bases: 6. CDR1 and CDR2 (germline): SGHTA, FQGNSA. The CDR3 runs 15 residues. The CDR3 spells CASSFSGRASDEQFF. CDR3 DNA: TGTGCCAGCAGCTTTAGCGGGAGGGCTTCGGATGAGCAGTTCTTC.

This chain joins TRBV19 and TRBJ1-2, with 8 bases identical to TRBD1. Germline V gives CDR1 LNHDA, CDR2 SQIVND (reference sequence). The CDR3 is made up of 15 amino acids. With V trimmed by 6 bases and J by 5 bases, 11 bases remained unmatched. The CDR3 reads CASSPGGYDPYGYTF. The CDR3, as DNA: TGTGCCAGTAGCCCAGGGGGCTATGACCCTTATGGCTACACCTTC.